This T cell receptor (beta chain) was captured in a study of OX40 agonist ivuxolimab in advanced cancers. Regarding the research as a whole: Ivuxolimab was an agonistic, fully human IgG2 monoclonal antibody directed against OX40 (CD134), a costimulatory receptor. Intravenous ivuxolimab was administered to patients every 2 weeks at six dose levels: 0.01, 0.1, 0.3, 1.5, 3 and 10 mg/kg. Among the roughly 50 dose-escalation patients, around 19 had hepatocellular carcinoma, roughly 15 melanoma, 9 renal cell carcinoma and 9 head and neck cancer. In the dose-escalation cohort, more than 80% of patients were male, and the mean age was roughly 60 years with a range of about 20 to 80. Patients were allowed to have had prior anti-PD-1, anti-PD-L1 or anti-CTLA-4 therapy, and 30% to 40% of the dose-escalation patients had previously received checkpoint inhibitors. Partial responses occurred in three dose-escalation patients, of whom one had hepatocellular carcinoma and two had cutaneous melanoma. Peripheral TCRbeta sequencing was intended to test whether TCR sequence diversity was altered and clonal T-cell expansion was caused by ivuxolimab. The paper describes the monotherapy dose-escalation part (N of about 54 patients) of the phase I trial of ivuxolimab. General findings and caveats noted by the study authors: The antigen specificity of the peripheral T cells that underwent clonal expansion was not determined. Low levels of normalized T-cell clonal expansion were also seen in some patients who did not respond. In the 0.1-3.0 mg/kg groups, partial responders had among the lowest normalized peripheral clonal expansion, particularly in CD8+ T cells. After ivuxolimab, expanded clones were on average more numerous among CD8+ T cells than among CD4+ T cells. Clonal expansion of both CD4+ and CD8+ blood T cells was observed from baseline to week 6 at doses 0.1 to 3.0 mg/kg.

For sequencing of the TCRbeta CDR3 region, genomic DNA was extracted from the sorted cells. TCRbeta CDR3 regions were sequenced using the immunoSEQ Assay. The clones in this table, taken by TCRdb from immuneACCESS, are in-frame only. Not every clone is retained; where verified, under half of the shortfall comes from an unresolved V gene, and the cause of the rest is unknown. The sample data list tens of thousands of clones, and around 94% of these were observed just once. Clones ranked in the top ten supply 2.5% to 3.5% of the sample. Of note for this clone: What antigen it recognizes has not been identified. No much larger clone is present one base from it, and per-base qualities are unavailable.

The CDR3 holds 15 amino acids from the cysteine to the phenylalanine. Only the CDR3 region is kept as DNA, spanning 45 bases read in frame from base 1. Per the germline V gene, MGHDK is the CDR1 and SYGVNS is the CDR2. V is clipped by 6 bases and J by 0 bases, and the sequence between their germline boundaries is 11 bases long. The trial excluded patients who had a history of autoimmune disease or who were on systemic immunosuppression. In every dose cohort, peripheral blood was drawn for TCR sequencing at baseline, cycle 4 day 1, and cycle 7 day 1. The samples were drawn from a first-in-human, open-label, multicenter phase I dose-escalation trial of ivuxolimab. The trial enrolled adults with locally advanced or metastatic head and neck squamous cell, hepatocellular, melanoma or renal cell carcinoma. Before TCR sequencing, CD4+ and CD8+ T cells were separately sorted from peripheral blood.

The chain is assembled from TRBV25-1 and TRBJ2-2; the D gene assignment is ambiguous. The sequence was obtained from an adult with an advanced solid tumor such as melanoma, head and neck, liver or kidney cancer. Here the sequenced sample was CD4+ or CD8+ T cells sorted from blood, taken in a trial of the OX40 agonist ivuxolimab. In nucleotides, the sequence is TGTGCCAGCAGCCCTCGGGCAGCGAACACCGGGGAGCTGTTTTTT. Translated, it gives CASSPRAANTGELFF.